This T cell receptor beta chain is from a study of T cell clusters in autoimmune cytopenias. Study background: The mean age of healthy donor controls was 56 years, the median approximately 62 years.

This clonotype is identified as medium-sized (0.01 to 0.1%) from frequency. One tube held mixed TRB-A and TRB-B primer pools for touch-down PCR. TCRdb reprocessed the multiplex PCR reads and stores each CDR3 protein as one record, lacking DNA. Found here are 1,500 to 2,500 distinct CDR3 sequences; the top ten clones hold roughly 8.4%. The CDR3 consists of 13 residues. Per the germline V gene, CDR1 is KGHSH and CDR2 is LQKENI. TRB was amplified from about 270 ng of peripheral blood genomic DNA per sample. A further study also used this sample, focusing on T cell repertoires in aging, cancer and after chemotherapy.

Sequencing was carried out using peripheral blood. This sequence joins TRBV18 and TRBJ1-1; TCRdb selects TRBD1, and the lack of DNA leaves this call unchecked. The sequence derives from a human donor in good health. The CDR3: CASSPTGNTEAFF. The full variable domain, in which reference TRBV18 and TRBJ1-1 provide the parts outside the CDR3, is NAGVMQNPRHLVRRRGQEARLRCSPMKGHSHVYWYRQLPEEGLKFMVYLQKENIIDESGMPKERFSAEFPKEGPSILRIQQVVRGDSAAYFCASSPTGNTEAFFGQGTRLTVV.